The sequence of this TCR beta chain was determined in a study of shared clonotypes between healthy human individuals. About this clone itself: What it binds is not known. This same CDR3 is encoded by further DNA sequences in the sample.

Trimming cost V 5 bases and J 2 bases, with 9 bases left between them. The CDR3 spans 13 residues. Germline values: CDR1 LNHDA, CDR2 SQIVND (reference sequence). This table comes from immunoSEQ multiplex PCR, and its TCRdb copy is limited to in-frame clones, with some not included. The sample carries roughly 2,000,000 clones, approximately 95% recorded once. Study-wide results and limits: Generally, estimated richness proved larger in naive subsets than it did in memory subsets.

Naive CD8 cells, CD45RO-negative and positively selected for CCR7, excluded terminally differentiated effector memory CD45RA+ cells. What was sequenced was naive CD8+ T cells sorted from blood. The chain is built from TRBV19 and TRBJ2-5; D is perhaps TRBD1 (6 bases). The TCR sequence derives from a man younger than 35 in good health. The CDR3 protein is CASSPTGQETQYF. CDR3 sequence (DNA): TGTGCCAGTAGTCCCACAGGGCAAGAGACCCAGTACTTC.